These 13 T cell receptor beta chains originate from one sample sequenced in a study of T-cell memory formation after mild COVID-19. TCRdb independently ran MiXCR on the 5' RACE reads; one entry per CDR3 protein. Here the sample spans about 470,000 distinct CDR3 sequences, 15% to 20% being singletons. Sequencing was carried out using PBMCs or a T cell subset sorted from them (not recorded which). The receptors stem from an adult woman who had mild COVID-19 (a few samples of this study predate the infection). Cell type and time point are not known.

This clonotype was found a few times. This sequence joins TRBV7-8 and TRBJ2-5, with TRBD2 matching over 11 bases. Germline V CDR1 and CDR2: SGHVS, FQNEAQ. V lost 2 bases and J lost 14; bases outside the gene matches: 10. The CDR3 consists of 14 residues. CDR3 in amino acids: CASSLRLAGGTCYF. CDR3 bases: TGTGCCAGCAGCTTACGTCTAGCGGGGGGAACCTGCTACTTC.

This clonotype was seen a handful of times. This rearrangement joins TRBV10-3 to TRBJ2-7; 9 bases line up with TRBD1. CDR3 length equals 14 residues. The V gene's germline CDR1 is ENHRY and CDR2 SYGVKD. Trimming at V came to 4 bases and at J to 3 bases, leaving 4 bases not matched to a gene. The chain's CDR3 is CAISVGTGSYEQYF. The CDR3 nucleotides read TGTGCCATCAGTGTAGGGACAGGGAGCTACGAGCAGTACTTC.

This clonotype was seen a handful of times. The chain is built from TRBV7-7 and TRBJ2-1; TRBD2 matches 9 bases. The length of the CDR3 is 16 residues. After removal of 1 base from V and 10 bases from J, the junction contained 11 bases not matched to a gene. The germline V gene has CDR1 SSHAT and CDR2 FNYEAQ (reference sequence). The CDR3: CASSLGTGGGASEQFF. CDR3 nucleotide sequence: TGTGCCAGCAGCTTAGGCACCGGCGGGGGGGCATCGGAGCAGTTCTTC.

The V and J genes are TRBV5-1 and TRBJ2-3, with 8 bases lining up with TRBD2. V lost 4 bases, J lost 0 bases, and 7 bases stayed unmatched. In germline, CDR1 is SGHRS, CDR2 YFSETQ. CDR3 length equals 16 residues. The CDR3 protein is CASSNGLAGSTDTQYF. CDR3 bases: TGCGCCAGCAGCAACGGACTAGCTGGGAGCACAGATACGCAGTATTTT.

This clonotype was seen only a few times. The chain carries TRBV20-1 and TRBJ2-7; TRBD2 matches 7 bases. Germline V lookup: CDR1 DFQATT, CDR2 SNEGSKA (reference sequence). The junction had 16 bases not matched to a gene; V was cut back by 6 bases and J by 2 bases. The CDR3 is made up of 16 amino acids. In DNA, the CDR3 is TGCAGTGCAGTTAGGGGAGCGGGGAATGGGGCCTACGAGCAGTACTTC. Protein: CSAVRGAGNGAYEQYF.

This clonotype has more than one count but fewer than ten. The rearrangement links TRBV29-1 to TRBJ1-1, with D hard to call. V was pared by 6 bases and J by 4 bases, with 12 bases between. Germline loops: CDR1 SQVTM, CDR2 ANQGSEA. The CDR3 runs 12 residues. CDR3 residues: CSVVTTSTEAFF. Written as DNA, the CDR3 is TGCAGCGTGGTAACAACAAGCACTGAAGCTTTCTTT.

The chain has TRBV2 and TRBJ1-2, with 8 bases aligning to TRBD1. After removal of 3 bases from V and 4 bases from J, the junction contained 7 bases not matched to a gene. Germline CDR1 is SNHLY and CDR2 is FYNNEI. The CDR3 loop spans 15 amino acids. The CDR3 loop is CASSDLPGTGYGYTF. As DNA, the CDR3 is TGTGCCAGCAGTGACCTCCCGGGGACAGGCTATGGCTACACCTTC.

This clonotype came up a few times. This chain joins TRBV10-3 and TRBJ1-5; 9 bases line up with TRBD1. After removal of 8 bases from V and 5 bases from J, the junction contained 4 bases not matched to a gene. Germline CDR1 reads ENHRY; CDR2 reads SYGVKD. CDR3 length: 13 residues. CDR3 sequence (DNA): TGTGCCATCCGGGACAGGGCTGATCAGCCCCAGCATTTT. It translates to CAIRDRADQPQHF.

This clonotype showed up just a few times. The CDR3 nucleotides read TGTGCCAGCAGCTCCGGGACAGGGAGAGAGACCCAGTACTTC. It is translated as CASSSGTGRETQYF. The chain carries TRBV11-2 and TRBJ2-5, with TRBD1 matching 9 bases. In germline, CDR1 is SGHAT, CDR2 FQNNGV. J was trimmed by 4 bases and V by 4 bases; bases with no gene match: 4. The length of the CDR3 is 14 residues.

In its sample, this clonotype was seen a few times. The chain employs TRBV4-1 and TRBJ2-7; 7 positions match TRBD1. This CDR3 spans 13 amino acids. Germline V gene lookup returns CDR1 MGHRA and CDR2 YSYEKL. V lost 3 bases and J lost 7; bases outside the gene matches: 6. The CDR3 DNA reads as TGCGCCAGCAGCCAGACAGGGTTGGGAGAGCAGTACTTC. Translating it yields CASSQTGLGEQYF.

The chain joins TRBV6-2 or TRBV6-3 to TRBJ2-5; 10 nucleotides agree with TRBD1. The J segment lost 1 base and the V segment lost 6 bases, leaving 5 bases of the junction unmatched. The CDR3 loop spans 15 amino acids. Germline CDR1 and CDR2: MNHEY and SVGEGT. The CDR3 nucleotides read TGTGCCAGCAGACGACAGGGGGCGGGCCAAGAGACCCAGTACTTC. This codes for CASRRQGAGQETQYF.

The chain joins TRBV25-1 to TRBJ1-1, with no clear D. The ends were cut back, 3 bases at V and 2 bases at J, with 10 bases in the middle. The CDR3 extends over 14 amino acids. Germline values: CDR1 MGHDK, CDR2 SYGVNS. This chain's CDR3 is CASSDSKLNTEAFF. The DNA for the CDR3 is TGTGCCAGCAGTGACAGTAAGCTAAACACTGAAGCTTTCTTT.

The J gene is TRBJ2-7, the V gene TRBV19, with D possibly TRBD2 on 5 matching bases. The V and J ends lost 6 bases and 5 bases respectively, with 14 bases between them. Per germline, CDR1 LNHDA and CDR2 SQIVND (reference sequence). The CDR3 loop spans 13 amino acids. The CDR3, as DNA: TGTGCCAGTAGCACTAGGGTTGAAAACGAGCAGTACTTC. Translating gives CASSTRVENEQYF. Full variable domain (missing parts from reference TRBV19 and TRBJ2-7): DGGITQSPKYLFRKEGQNVTLSCEQNLNHDAMYWYRQDPGQGLRLIYYSQIVNDFQKGDIAEGYSVSREKKESFPLTVTSAQKNPTAFYLCASSTRVENEQYFGPGTRLTVT.